The TCR beta chain under discussion was sequenced for a study of T cell repertoires in cytomegalovirus infection. Study information: It was the public TCR beta signatures that indicated both CMV infection and matching HLA type.

A note on this clonotype: Its target is not known.

One entry per CDR3 protein results from TCRdb running MiXCR on the reads. This table has approximately 730,000 distinct CDR3 sequences, 25% to 30% appearing once. This CDR3 contains 15 residues. V was trimmed by 5 bases and J by 6 bases, leaving 19 bases between them. This clonotype was sampled from a human donor in good health (CMV status not recorded). Some clones in this sample may be carry-over from other donors' samples. This chain links TRBV23-1 with TRBJ2-5, with D possibly TRBD2 on 6 matching bases. TRBV23-1 belongs to the ORF category, with a function that is uncertain. This sample comprised cultured CD8+ T cells from PBMCs, obtained from culture after CMV antigen stimulation. The CDR3 bases are TGCGCCAGCAGTGGGAGAGTCGAGGGAGGAAAGACCCAGTACTTC. It yields the protein CASSGRVEGGKTQYF.